One and the same sample provided the 17 T cell receptor beta chains below, sequenced in a study of identical twins. MiXCR, applied by TCRdb to the 5' RACE reads, yields one record per CDR3 protein. The table includes around 960,000 distinct CDR3 sequences, about 12% detected once. The same data also went into a second study, on yellow fever vaccine responses in identical twins.

Sequenced input: PBMCs. Receptors were obtained from a woman under 30 in good health.

This clonotype appeared a few times. The chain is built from TRBV15 and TRBJ2-1; no clear D gene. V was cut by 0 bases and J by 7 bases, with 7 bases left in between. The CDR3 has 13 residues. Germline CDR1 and CDR2: LNHNV and YYDKDF (reference sequence). The CDR3 DNA sequence: TGTGCCACCAGCAGAGAAGAGGAAAATGAGCAGTTCTTC. Protein sequence: CATSREEENEQFF.

This clonotype was detected only a few times. The CDR3 spells CAISERTGGDYNEQFF. The CDR3 DNA reads as TGTGCCATCAGTGAGAGAACAGGGGGGGACTACAATGAGCAGTTCTTC. The chain has TRBV10-3 and TRBJ2-1, with a tentative D call TRBD1 (8 bases). Trimming removed 2 bases from V and 3 bases from J, with 14 bases in between. The CDR3 extends over 16 amino acids. The germline V gene has CDR1 ENHRY and CDR2 SYGVKD.

This clonotype was observed a handful of times. The chain's CDR3 is CASSRDRGPETQYF. The CDR3 DNA reads TGTGCCAGCAGTCGGGACAGGGGGCCGGAGACCCAGTACTTC. The rearrangement joins TRBV2 to TRBJ2-5, with 12 positions matching TRBD1. CDR1 is SNHLY, CDR2 FYNNEI, per germline. CDR3 length: 14 amino acids. Trimming cost V 5 bases and J 5 bases; bases outside gene matches: 3.

The genes are TRBV7-9 and TRBJ2-5; possible D gene TRBD1, 6 bases. V lost 0 bases, J lost 3 bases, and 17 bases lay in between. Germline loops: CDR1 SEHNR, CDR2 FQNEAQ (reference sequence). This CDR3 has 17 amino acids. CDR3 sequence reads: CASSLAAHRDTEETQYF. Here the CDR3 DNA reads TGTGCCAGCAGCTTAGCAGCCCACCGGGACACCGAAGAGACCCAGTACTTC.

This clonotype was detected a few times. The chain has TRBV27 and TRBJ2-2; D ambiguous. Germline CDR1 is MNHEY and CDR2 is SMNVEV (reference sequence). Trimming cost V 1 base and J 4 bases, with 10 bases left between them. The CDR3 totals 15 residues. The CDR3 sequence is CASSLYELSTGELFF. CDR3 coding DNA: TGTGCCAGCAGTTTATATGAGTTAAGCACCGGGGAGCTGTTTTTT.

The chain couples TRBV7-9 to TRBJ1-1, with D possibly TRBD1 on 5 matching bases. This CDR3 is built from 14 residues. The V and J ends lost 5 bases and 1 base respectively, with 11 bases between them. The germline V gene has CDR1 SEHNR and CDR2 FQNEAQ (reference sequence). The CDR3 loop is CASSVGAQNTEAFF. CDR3 nucleotide sequence: TGTGCCAGCAGCGTCGGGGCTCAGAACACTGAAGCTTTCTTT. Filled out from reference TRBV7-9 and TRBJ1-1, the complete variable domain reads DTGVSQNPRHKITKRGQNVTFRCDPISEHNRLYWYRQTLGQGPEFLTYFQNEAQLEKSRLLSDRFSAERPKGSFSTLEIQRTEQGDSAMYLCASSVGAQNTEAFFGQGTRLTVV.

This clonotype was picked up many times. The genes are TRBV20-1 and TRBJ2-5; D is possibly TRBD1 (6 bases). CDR1 and CDR2 (germline): DFQATT, SNEGSKA (reference sequence). The V gene lost 5 bases and the J gene lost 2 bases, with 15 bases spanning the gap. The CDR3 sequence is 14 residues long. The CDR3 region is CSAPGQPRQETQYF. CDR3 coding DNA: TGCAGTGCTCCGGGACAACCCAGGCAAGAGACCCAGTACTTC.

This clonotype was observed a few times. The gene calls are TRBV5-1 and TRBJ2-5; TRBD2 agrees at 10 bases. The V gene's germline CDR1 is SGHRS and CDR2 YFSETQ. V was pared by 0 bases and J by 4 bases, with 6 bases of the junction left unmatched. CDR3 length equals 16 residues. Here the CDR3 reads CASSLADSGGAETQYF. In DNA form, the CDR3 reads TGCGCCAGCAGCTTGGCCGACAGCGGGGGGGCAGAGACCCAGTACTTC. The full variable domain, in which reference TRBV5-1 and TRBJ2-5 provide the parts outside the CDR3, is KAGVTQTPRYLIKTRGQQVTLSCSPISGHRSVSWYQQTPGQGLQFLFEYFSETQRNKGNFPGRFSGRQFSNSRSEMNVSTLELGDSALYLCASSLADSGGAETQYFGPGTRLLVL.

This sequence joins TRBV21-1 and TRBJ2-1; no check of the table's D call, TRBD1, against the DNA was made. TRBV21-1 is given as a pseudogene. CDR3 length: 17 residues. CDR3 coding DNA: TGTGCCTGGGACAGGGGAAATGGACTTTACCGGGACAATGAGCAGTTCTTC. It yields the protein CAWDRGNGLYRDNEQFF.

This chain uses TRBV2 with TRBJ2-5; possible D gene TRBD1, 6 bases. V was trimmed by 8 bases and J by 2 bases, leaving 15 bases between them. The germline gives CDR1 SNHLY, CDR2 FYNNEI. The CDR3 has 14 residues. The CDR3 reads CASGHLRGQETQYF. CDR3 DNA: TGTGCCAGCGGGCACCTCAGGGGACAAGAGACCCAGTACTTC.

This clonotype appeared a few times. In DNA form, the CDR3 reads TGCAGTGCTAGCGCTAGCGGGGGAGATACTGTTTGGTGGGATACGCAGTATTTT. Translated, it gives CSASASGGDTVWWDTQYF. The chain uses TRBV20-1 and TRBJ2-3; 10 bases match TRBD2. Germline CDR1 reads DFQATT; CDR2 reads SNEGSKA (reference sequence). V lost 3 bases, J lost 6 bases, and 18 bases stayed unmatched. This CDR3 comprises 18 residues.

The J gene is TRBJ2-5, the V gene TRBV4-1; 8 positions agree with TRBD2. This CDR3 contains 13 residues. Germline CDR1 reads MGHRA; CDR2 reads YSYEKL. The trim removed 4 bases at V and 4 bases at J, leaving 2 bases unmatched. As DNA, the CDR3 is TGCGCCAGCAGCCCAGCGGGGGCAGAGACCCAGTACTTC. It translates to CASSPAGAETQYF.

This clonotype occurred a few times. The chain employs TRBV6-2 or TRBV6-3 and TRBJ1-1, with a possible D match to TRBD1 (6 bases). The V gene lost 6 bases and the J gene lost 5 bases, with 16 bases spanning the gap. The CDR3 runs 14 residues. The germline V gene encodes CDR1 MNHEY and CDR2 SVGEGT. CDR3 region: CASRPDRTDTEAFF. CDR3 bases: TGTGCCAGCAGGCCCGACAGGACGGATACTGAAGCTTTCTTT.

This clonotype was seen many times. The V call is TRBV20-1, the J call TRBJ2-2, with TRBD1 matching over 7 bases. V gave up 1 base and J gave up 1 base; unmatched junction bases: 6. The germline V gene encodes CDR1 DFQATT and CDR2 SNEGSKA (reference sequence). The CDR3 length is 16 residues. CDR3 in amino acids: CSARVQGVVNTGELFF. Here the CDR3 DNA reads TGCAGTGCTAGAGTCCAGGGGGTAGTGAACACCGGGGAGCTGTTTTTT.

This chain links TRBV21-1 with TRBJ2-1; TRBD1, the D gene given by the table, was not confirmed from the DNA. TRBV21-1 has pseudogene status. The CDR3 has 14 residues. The DNA of the CDR3 is TGTGCCAGCAGCAGGGGGGACGCTGCCTATGAGCAGTTCTTC. As protein: CASSRGDAAYEQFF.

The rearrangement joins TRBV20-1 to TRBJ2-7; 8 bases line up with TRBD2. This CDR3 is built from 15 residues. Trimming took 3 bases from V and 4 from J; bases not matched to a gene: 11. CDR1 and CDR2 (germline): DFQATT, SNEGSKA (reference sequence). Here the CDR3 DNA reads TGCAGTGCTAGGGCTGGACCTACGGGAGGGTACGAGCAGTACTTC. It yields the protein CSARAGPTGGYEQYF.

The table lists this clonotype with a few counts. The rearrangement links TRBV12-3 or TRBV12-4 to TRBJ2-5; TRBD1 agrees at 10 bases. The CDR3 has 15 residues. Losses at the gene ends were 5 bases for V and 5 bases for J; bases not matched to a gene: 8. CDR3 protein: CASSRGTGVRETQYF. As DNA, the CDR3 is TGTGCCAGCAGTCGCGGGACAGGGGTAAGGGAGACCCAGTACTTC.